The entry that follows covers one T cell receptor beta chain sequence. What it binds is unknown. The repertoire was sequenced with immunoSEQ multiplex PCR; TCRdb's copy has only in-frame clones and lacks some. The data hold almost 750,000 clones, with approximately 72% observed a single time. The investigators split CD4+ cells into a CD45RA+ naive subset and a CD45RA-negative memory subset. This specimen comes from a study of shared clonotypes between healthy human individuals. Study observations and caveats: In a handful of donors, about 5% of naive CD4 clonotypes appeared in common. Larger richness was generally estimated for naive than memory subsets. Rarefaction revealed incomplete sorted-subset sequencing despite large depth.

V was clipped by 8 bases and J by 4 bases, with 17 bases between them. This CDR3 region has 14 residues. Germline loops: CDR1 LNHDA, CDR2 SQIVND (reference sequence). The origin of this receptor is a woman aged 30 to 39 in good health. The sample was memory CD4+ T cells sorted from blood. Subset meaning: CD45RA-negative fraction. V gene TRBV19 combines with J gene TRBJ2-5; D gene ambiguous. In DNA, the CDR3 is TGTGCCAGTGCGAGCCAGGCCGGTATAGAGACCCAGTACTTC. Translated, it gives CASASQAGIETQYF.